This record covers a single T cell receptor beta chain. Which antigen it targets is not known. Per-base qualities were not stored, and no clone one base away is much larger. Using the deep immunoSEQ assay, TCR CDR3 regions were amplified from genomic DNA by multiplex PCR. For each cell subset, the extracted genomic DNA was distributed evenly across all wells of several immunoSEQ 96-well plates, and each plate served as one replicate. For sorted subsets, each replicate PCR was loaded with approximately 0.2 ug genomic DNA, equivalent to 25,000 to 35,000 T cell genomes. The purified libraries were quantified using a Qubit 3.0 fluorometer, sized with a Bioanalyzer 2100, and then quantified again using the KAPA Library Quantification kit. Every immunoSEQ 96-well plate was sequenced on a dedicated single-read 150-cycle Illumina NextSeq 550 flow cell. The source study handled its data this way. The immunoSEQ output contained only junctional sequences without quality scores, so filtering could not match that applied to full-length reads. Sequences were annotated with PyIR, a Python wrapper for IgBLAST v1.9, using IMGT germline references to assign V/J genes and CDR3. Any read was removed if the V/J assignment was weak (E-value above 1e-6), the CDR3 was missing, or the read contained stop codons, out-of-frame junctions, or ambiguous translated residues. V3J clonotypes were defined by identical inferred V gene, J gene, and CDR3 amino acid sequence. Percentage overlap between repertoires was calculated by dividing the number of shared unique clonotypes by the size of the smaller repertoire. Three approaches were used to assess repertoire richness: RTK rarefaction, the Chao1 estimator, and Recon v2.1 estimates of unobserved clonotypes. For all TCRbeta clonotypes obtained by the gDNA method from a few donors, generation probabilities were computed with OLGA. TCRdb limited this immuneACCESS table to in-frame rearrangements with V and J called. A share of clones is missing; checked studies link under half to unresolved V genes, and the rest is unexplained. From that table come the V and J calls and clone size; the DNA was used to work out D and trimming. Within this sample are about 2.3 million clones, with around 90% of them counted one time only. Jointly, the top ten make up 0.37% of the sample.

This entry comes from a study of shared clonotypes between healthy human individuals (dated by TCRdb to the early 2020s). Study-level background: A couple of women and a few men aged 18 to 49 years were included in the cohort. For each donor, CD4 naive and CD4 memory were each given three plates, CD8 naive was given two plates, and CD8 memory was given one plate. Different laboratories and diverse techniques were used to prepare libraries and sequence TCR repertoires, to increase sequencing depth and limit assay-specific biases. Per donor, leukapheresis produced somewhere between about 0.94 and 9.5 billion PBMCs. The study deeply sequenced blood TCR repertoires of roughly five healthy adults to estimate repertoire size and the extent of clonotype sharing between individuals. Results and caveats for the whole study, not just this receptor: Larger estimated clonotype richness was generally found for naive subsets than for memory subsets. Because the study included a small number of donors, the genetic and exposure-history diversity represented was limited. Higher generation probabilities were observed for clonotypes shared by all four sorted-subset donors than for non-shared clonotypes. When a few donors were compared, the shared fraction of clonotypes was roughly 4.8% for naive CD4, roughly 3.4% for naive CD8, roughly 2.5% for memory CD4, and around 0.37% for memory CD8. Rarefaction of sorted-subset datasets indicated incomplete sequencing despite the large sequencing depth. Pairwise subsampling led to the expectation that sequencing depth would affect the degree of clonotype sharing among donors. Sampling was limited to blood, and TCR repertoires in tissue likely differ from TCR repertoires in blood.

Donors were healthy HIV-negative adults with no recently reported acute infections or vaccinations. Every donor was a Caucasian adult living in Nashville, Tennessee, USA. CD4+ T cells were enriched by magnetic negative selection; naive cells were then positively selected on CD45RA, and the negative fraction formed the memory subset. Blood was collected by leukapheresis, and PBMCs were isolated by Ficoll-Histopaque density gradient centrifugation and then cryopreserved in liquid nitrogen vapor phase. Analytical flow cytometry was used to check the purity and quantity of each magnetically sorted T cell population. Genomic DNA was isolated from every sorted fraction and measured by UV absorbance on a Nanodrop 2000c. Compared with germline, V lacks 0 bases and J lacks 8 bases; bases without a gene match: 13. According to the germline V gene (reference sequence), CDR1 reads SEHNR and CDR2 reads FQNEAQ. The CDR3 contains 19 residues, cysteine and phenylalanine counted. Only the CDR3 DNA is retained, 57 bases long and in frame from the first base.

The clonotype was recovered from a man between 18 and 35 years old in good health. Some clones in this sample may be carry-over from other donors' samples. Specimen: naive CD4+ T cells from PBMCs. The cell subset or site label here, explained by the study, means: CD45RA+ positively selected. The chain is made from TRBV7-9 and TRBJ2-3, with 14 junctional bases fitting TRBD2. The CDR3 protein: CASSLARKGLAGERGTQYF. The sequenced DNA is TGTGCCAGCAGCTTAGCGAGAAAGGGACTAGCGGGAGAGCGGGGTACGCAGTATTTT.